Sequencing of this T cell receptor (beta chain) was carried out in a study of blood T cells in healthy people across ages. Background on the study: There was about one barcoded beta molecule captured by template switching per two T cells.

Then a second PCR, running about 6 to 12 cycles, was carried out with a sample-barcoded 5' primer and a J-beta primer mix. Samples each returned at least 2.5 million CDR3-containing paired-end reads. TCRdb called the 5' RACE reads again in MiXCR, with one record for every CDR3 protein. The data contain roughly 1,500,000 distinct CDR3 sequences, around 35% of them singletons. The CDR3 has 13 residues. Trimming shortened V by 4 bases and J by 11 bases, and 18 bases separated the two germline ends. CDR1 SGDLS and CDR2 YYNGEE come from the germline V gene. Study-wide results and caveats: TCR beta diversity was tightly associated with the proportion of naive T cells.

A minimum of 5 micrograms of total RNA was extracted per sample. As regards this clonotype: Antigen unknown.

This receptor was obtained from a woman under 40 in good health. This chain links TRBV9 with TRBJ2-5; the D call may be TRBD1 or TRBD2 (5 bases each). Sample: blood. The CDR3 coding sequence is TGTGCCAGCAGCCCCGGCCCCTTGGGGGAGCAGTACTTC. Amino acid sequence: CASSPGPLGEQYF.